The present TCR beta chain was sequenced within a study of blood T cells in healthy people across ages. Broader study findings: Changes seen in expanded clonotypes were possibly confounded by donor CMV status left unknown.

Comments on this clonotype: Its specificity is unknown.

A J-beta primer mix and a sample-barcoded 5' primer were used in a second PCR of about 6 to 12 cycles. TCRdb ran MiXCR on the 5' RACE reads and lists one entry per CDR3 protein. This table holds some 1,800,000 distinct CDR3 sequences, 39% found once. Researchers report isolating at least 7 million PBMCs per sample. The germline V and J ends were trimmed by 1 base and 3 bases, with 13 bases remaining between them. Germline V gene data show CDR1 as SGHAT and CDR2 as FQDESV (reference sequence). This CDR3 spans 15 amino acids. The chain combines TRBV11-1 with TRBJ2-7, with D possibly being TRBD2 (6 bases). The TCR sequence derives from a human donor in good health. Source material: blood. The CDR3 DNA reads TGTGCCAGCAGCTTAGGGGTAGCGGTGCTCTACGAGCAGTACTTC. Protein: CASSLGVAVLYEQYF.